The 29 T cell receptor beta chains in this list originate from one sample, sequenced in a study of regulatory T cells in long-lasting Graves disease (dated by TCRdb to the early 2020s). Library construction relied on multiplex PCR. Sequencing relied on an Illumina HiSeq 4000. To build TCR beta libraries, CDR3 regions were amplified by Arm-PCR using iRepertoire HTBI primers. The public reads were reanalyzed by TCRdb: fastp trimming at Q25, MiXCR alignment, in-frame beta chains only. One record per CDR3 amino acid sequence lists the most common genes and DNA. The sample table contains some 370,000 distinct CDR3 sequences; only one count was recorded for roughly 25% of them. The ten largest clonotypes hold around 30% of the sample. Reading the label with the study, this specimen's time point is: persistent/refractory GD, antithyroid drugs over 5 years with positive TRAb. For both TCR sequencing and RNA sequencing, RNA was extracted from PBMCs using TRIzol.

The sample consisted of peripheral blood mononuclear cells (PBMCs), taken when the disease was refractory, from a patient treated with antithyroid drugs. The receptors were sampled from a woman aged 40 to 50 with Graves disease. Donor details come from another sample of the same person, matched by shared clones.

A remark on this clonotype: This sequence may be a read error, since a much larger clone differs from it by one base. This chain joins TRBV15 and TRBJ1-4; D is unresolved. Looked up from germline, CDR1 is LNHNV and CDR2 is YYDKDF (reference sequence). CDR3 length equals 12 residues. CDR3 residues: CATRDLNEELFF. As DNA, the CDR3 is TGTGCCACCAGGGACCTTAATGAAGAACTGTTTTTT.

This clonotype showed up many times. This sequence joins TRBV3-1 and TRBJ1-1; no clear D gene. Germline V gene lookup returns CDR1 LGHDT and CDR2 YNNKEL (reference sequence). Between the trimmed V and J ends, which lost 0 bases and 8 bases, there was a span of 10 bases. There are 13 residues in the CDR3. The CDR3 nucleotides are TGTGCCAGCAGCCAAGATCCGGCAGCCGAAGCTTTCTTT. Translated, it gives CASSQDPAAEAFF.

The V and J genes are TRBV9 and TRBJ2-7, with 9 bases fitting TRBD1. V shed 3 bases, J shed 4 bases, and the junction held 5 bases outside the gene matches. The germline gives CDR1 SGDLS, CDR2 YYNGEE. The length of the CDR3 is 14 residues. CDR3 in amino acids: CASSGRDRVYEQYF. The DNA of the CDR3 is TGTGCCAGCAGCGGACGGGACAGGGTTTACGAGCAGTACTTC. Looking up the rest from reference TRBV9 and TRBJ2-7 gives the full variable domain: DSGVTQTPKHLITATGQRVTLRCSPRSGDLSVYWYQQSLDQGLQFLIQYYNGEERAKGNILERFSAQQFPDLHSELNLSSLELGDSALYFCASSGRDRVYEQYFGPGTRLTVT.

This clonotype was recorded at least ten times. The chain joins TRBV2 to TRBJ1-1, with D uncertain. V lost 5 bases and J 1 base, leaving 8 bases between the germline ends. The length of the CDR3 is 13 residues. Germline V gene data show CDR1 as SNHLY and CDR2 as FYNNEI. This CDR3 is CASSRDGNTEAFF. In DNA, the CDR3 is TGTGCCAGCAGTCGGGATGGGAACACTGAAGCTTTCTTT.

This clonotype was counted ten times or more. In DNA form, the CDR3 reads TGTGCCAGCAGTCCTAAGACAGGGTCGAACACTGAAGCTTTCTTT. Protein: CASSPKTGSNTEAFF. The chain carries TRBV12-3 or TRBV12-4 and TRBJ1-1; 7 bases align to TRBD1. Trimming removed 5 bases from V and 1 base from J; junction bases left unmatched: 7. This CDR3 spans 15 amino acids.

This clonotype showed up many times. The DNA for the CDR3 is TGTGCCAGCAGCTTAGTGGCAGGCAACTATGGCTACACCTTC. Translating gives CASSLVAGNYGYTF. The gene calls are TRBV11-2 and TRBJ1-2; D unresolved. Trimming stripped 1 base from V and 2 bases from J, with 8 bases between. This CDR3 region has 14 residues. Germline CDR1 and CDR2: SGHAT and FQNNGV.

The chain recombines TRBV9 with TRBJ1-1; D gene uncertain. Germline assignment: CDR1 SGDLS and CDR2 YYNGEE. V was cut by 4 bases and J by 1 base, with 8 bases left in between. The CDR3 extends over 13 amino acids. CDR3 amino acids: CASSKAPNTEAFF. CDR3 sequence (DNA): TGTGCCAGCAGCAAGGCCCCGAACACTGAAGCTTTCTTT.

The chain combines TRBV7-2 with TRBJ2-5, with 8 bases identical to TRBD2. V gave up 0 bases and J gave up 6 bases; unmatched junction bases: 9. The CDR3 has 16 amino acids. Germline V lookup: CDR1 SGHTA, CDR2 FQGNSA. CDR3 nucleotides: TGTGCCAGCAGCTTAGCGGGGGGTAGCGGGGTTAAGACCCAGTACTTC. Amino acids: CASSLAGGSGVKTQYF.

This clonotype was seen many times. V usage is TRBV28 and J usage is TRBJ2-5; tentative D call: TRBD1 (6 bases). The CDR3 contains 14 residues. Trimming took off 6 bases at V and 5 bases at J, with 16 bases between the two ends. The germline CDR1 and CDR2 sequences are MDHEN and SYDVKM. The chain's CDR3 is CASSAGAPGETQYF. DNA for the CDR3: TGTGCCAGCAGCGCAGGGGCCCCTGGGGAGACCCAGTACTTC.

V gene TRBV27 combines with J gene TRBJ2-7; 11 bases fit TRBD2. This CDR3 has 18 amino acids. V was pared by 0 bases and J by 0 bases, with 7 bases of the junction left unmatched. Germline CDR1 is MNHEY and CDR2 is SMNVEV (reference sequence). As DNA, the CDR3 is TGTGCCAGCAGTTTATCCCCGACTAGCGGGACAAGCTCCTACGAGCAGTACTTC. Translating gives CASSLSPTSGTSSYEQYF.

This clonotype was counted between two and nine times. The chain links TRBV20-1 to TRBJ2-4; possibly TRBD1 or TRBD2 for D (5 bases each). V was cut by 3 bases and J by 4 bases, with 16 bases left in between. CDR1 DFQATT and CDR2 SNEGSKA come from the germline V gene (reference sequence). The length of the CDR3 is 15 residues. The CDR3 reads CSARDMGEGKNIQYF. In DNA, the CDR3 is TGCAGTGCTAGGGATATGGGAGAGGGGAAAAACATTCAGTACTTC.

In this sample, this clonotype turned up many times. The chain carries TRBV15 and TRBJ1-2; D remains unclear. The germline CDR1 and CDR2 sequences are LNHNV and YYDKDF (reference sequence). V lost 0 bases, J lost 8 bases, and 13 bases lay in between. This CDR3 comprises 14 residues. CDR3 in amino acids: CATSRDVGSRGYTF. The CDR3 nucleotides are TGTGCCACCAGCAGAGATGTCGGTAGTCGGGGCTACACCTTC.

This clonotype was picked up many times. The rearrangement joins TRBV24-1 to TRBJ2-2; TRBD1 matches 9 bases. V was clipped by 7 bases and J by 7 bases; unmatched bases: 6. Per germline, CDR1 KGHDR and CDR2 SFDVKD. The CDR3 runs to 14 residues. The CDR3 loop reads CATRLQGADGELFF. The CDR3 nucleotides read TGTGCCACCAGATTACAGGGGGCTGACGGGGAGCTGTTTTTT.

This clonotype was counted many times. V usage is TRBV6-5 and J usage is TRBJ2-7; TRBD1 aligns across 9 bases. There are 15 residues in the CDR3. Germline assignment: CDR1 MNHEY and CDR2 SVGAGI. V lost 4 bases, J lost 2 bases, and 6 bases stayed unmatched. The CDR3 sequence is CASSSSGQGTYEQYF. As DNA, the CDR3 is TGTGCCAGCAGTTCGTCGGGACAGGGAACCTACGAGCAGTACTTC.

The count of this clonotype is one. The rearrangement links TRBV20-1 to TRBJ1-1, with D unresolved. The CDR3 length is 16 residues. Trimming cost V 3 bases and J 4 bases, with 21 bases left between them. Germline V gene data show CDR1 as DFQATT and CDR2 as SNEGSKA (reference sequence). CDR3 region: CSASRPLGQLLTEAFF. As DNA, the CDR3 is TGCAGTGCTAGTCGTCCTTTGGGTCAGCTTCTCACTGAAGCTTTCTTT.

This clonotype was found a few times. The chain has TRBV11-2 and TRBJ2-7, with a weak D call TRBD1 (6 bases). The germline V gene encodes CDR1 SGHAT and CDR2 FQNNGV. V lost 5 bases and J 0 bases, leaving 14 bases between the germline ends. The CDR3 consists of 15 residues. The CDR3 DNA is TGTGCCAGCAGCCAAATCAGGGGTTTCTCCTACGAGCAGTACTTC. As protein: CASSQIRGFSYEQYF.

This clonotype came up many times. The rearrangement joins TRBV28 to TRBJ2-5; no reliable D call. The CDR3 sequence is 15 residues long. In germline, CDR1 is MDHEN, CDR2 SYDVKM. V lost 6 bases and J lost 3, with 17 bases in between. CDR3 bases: TGTGCCAGCAGAAAGGGTTTAAGGCCGGAAGAGACCCAGTACTTC. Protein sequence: CASRKGLRPEETQYF.

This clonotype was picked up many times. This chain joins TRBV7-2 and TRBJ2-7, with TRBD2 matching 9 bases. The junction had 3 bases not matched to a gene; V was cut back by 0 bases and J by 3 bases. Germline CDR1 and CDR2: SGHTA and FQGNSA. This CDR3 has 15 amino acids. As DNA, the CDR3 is TGTGCCAGCAGCTTAGCGCGGGAGGGCGGCTACGAGCAGTACTTC. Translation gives CASSLAREGGYEQYF.

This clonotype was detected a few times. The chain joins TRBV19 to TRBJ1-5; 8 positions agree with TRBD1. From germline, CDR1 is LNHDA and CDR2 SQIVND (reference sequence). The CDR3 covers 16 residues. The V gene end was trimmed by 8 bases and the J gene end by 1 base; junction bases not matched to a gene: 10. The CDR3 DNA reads TGTGCCAGTCGGTCGACAGGGGTAAGGAGCAATCAGCCCCAGCATTTT. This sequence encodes CASRSTGVRSNQPQHF.

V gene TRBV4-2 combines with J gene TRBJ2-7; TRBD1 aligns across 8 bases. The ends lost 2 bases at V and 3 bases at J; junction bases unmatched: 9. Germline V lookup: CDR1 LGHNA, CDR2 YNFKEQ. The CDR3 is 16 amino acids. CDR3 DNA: TGTGCCAGCAGCCAAATGACAGGGGACTTCCGCTACGAGCAGTACTTC. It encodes CASSQMTGDFRYEQYF.

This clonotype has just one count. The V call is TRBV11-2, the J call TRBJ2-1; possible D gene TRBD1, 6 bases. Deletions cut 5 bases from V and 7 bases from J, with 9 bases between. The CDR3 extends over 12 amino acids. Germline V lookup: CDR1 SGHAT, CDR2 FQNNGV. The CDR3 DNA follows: TGTGCCAGCAGCCAAGACAGGAATGAGCAGTTCTTC. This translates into CASSQDRNEQFF.

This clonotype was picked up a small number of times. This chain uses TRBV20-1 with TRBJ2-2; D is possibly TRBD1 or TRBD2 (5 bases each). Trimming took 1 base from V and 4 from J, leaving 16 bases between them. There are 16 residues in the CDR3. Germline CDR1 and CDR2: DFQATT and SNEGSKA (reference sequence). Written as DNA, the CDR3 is TGCAGTGCTAGAGCCCTTGGCAGGGCGGGCACCGGGGAGCTGTTTTTT. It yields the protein CSARALGRAGTGELFF.

CDR3 residues: CASSQGEGQGYSPLHF. DNA for the CDR3: TGTGCCAGCAGCCAAGGGGAAGGACAGGGGTATTCACCCCTCCACTTT. The rearrangement joins TRBV3-1 to TRBJ1-6, with TRBD1 matching 9 bases. The CDR3 contains 16 residues. Germline V gene lookup returns CDR1 LGHDT and CDR2 YNNKEL (reference sequence). V was pared by 1 base and J by 8 bases, with 6 bases of the junction left unmatched.

CDR3 protein: CASGLAGTTGELFF. For the CDR3, the DNA is TGTGCCAGCGGACTAGCGGGCACCACCGGGGAGCTGTTTTTT. The V gene is TRBV2, the J gene TRBJ2-2; TRBD2 agrees at 11 bases. CDR1 and CDR2 (germline): SNHLY, FYNNEI. Trimming at V came to 8 bases and at J to 4 bases, leaving 3 bases not matched to a gene. CDR3 length: 14 amino acids. The variable domain in full, completed from reference TRBV2 and TRBJ2-2, reads EPEVTQTPSHQVTQMGQEVILRCVPISNHLYFYWYRQILGQKVEFLVSFYNNEISEKSEIFDDQFSVERPDGSNFTLKIRSTKLEDSAMYFCASGLAGTTGELFFGEGSRLTVL.

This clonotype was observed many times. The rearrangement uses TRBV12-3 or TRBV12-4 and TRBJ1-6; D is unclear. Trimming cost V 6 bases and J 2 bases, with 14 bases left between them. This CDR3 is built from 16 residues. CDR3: CASSQDQGTYNSPLHF. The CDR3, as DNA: TGTGCCAGCAGCCAGGACCAAGGAACCTATAATTCACCCCTCCACTTT.

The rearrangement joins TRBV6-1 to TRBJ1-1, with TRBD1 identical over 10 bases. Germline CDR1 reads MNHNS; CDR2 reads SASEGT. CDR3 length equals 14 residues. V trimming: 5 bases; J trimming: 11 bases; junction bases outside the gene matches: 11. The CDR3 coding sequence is TGTGCCAGCAGTCCCTCCCGGGACAGGGGTTGGGCTTTCTTT. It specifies CASSPSRDRGWAFF.

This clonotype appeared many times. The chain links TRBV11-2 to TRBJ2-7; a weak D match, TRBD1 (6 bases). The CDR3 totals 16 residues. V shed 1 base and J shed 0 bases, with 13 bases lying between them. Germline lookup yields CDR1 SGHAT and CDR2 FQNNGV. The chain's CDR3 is CASSLARTASSYEQYF. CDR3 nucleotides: TGTGCCAGCAGCTTAGCCAGGACAGCCAGCTCCTACGAGCAGTACTTC.

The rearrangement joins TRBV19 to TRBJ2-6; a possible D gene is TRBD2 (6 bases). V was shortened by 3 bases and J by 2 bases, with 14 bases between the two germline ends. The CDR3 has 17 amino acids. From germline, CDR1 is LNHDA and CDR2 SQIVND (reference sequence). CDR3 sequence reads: CASSIRGSRPGANVLTF. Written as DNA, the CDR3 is TGTGCCAGTAGTATTCGGGGGTCTCGACCTGGGGCCAACGTCCTGACTTTC.

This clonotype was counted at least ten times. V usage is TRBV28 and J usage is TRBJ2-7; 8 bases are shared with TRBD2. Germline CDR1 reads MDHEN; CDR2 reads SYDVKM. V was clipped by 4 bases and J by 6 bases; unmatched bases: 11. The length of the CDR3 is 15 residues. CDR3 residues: CASSSLREAFSEQYF. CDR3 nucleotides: TGTGCCAGCAGTTCTCTGCGGGAGGCGTTCTCCGAGCAGTACTTC.